These 24 T cell receptor beta chains were all obtained from the same sample, sequenced in a study of metastatic and nonmetastatic thyroid tumors. With MiXCR, TCRdb called clones anew from the PCR reads. The sample shows more than 40,000 clones, about 3.3% of them seen only once. Each patient came to thyroid surgery without any prior treatment (of any kind). Sequences were obtained from blood. The receptors come from a female donor with papillary thyroid cancer or a benign thyroid nodule (not recorded which). Some clones in this sample may be carry-over from other donors' samples.

This clone has ten or more counts. The chain links TRBV4-2 to TRBJ2-3; TRBD2 might be the D (6 bases). The CDR3 sequence is 15 residues long. Germline CDR1 and CDR2: LGHNA and YNFKEQ. Trimming cost V 2 bases and J 4 bases, with 13 bases left between them. The CDR3: CASSQLTGDADTQYF. DNA of the CDR3: TGTGCCAGCAGCCAACTAACGGGAGACGCAGATACGCAGTATTTT.

The chain is built from TRBV28 and TRBJ1-6, with a tentative D call TRBD1 (5 bases). The CDR3 has 13 residues. Germline CDR1 is MDHEN and CDR2 is SYDVKM. CDR3 coding DNA: TGTGCAGGGGCGGGCAGCTATAATTCACCCCTCCACTTT. As protein: CAGAGSYNSPLHF.

This clone was seen at least ten times. The rearrangement links TRBV3-1 to TRBJ2-7; a possible D gene is TRBD1 (6 bases). Germline V gives CDR1 LGHDT, CDR2 YNNKEL (reference sequence). The CDR3 totals 14 residues. V was cut by 3 bases and J by 0 bases, with 9 bases left in between. CDR3 in DNA: TGTGCCAGCAGCCAGTCAGGGGCCTCCTACGAGCAGTACTTC. Its protein product is CASSQSGASYEQYF.

The genes are TRBV6-1 and TRBJ2-7; D tentatively reads TRBD1 or TRBD2 (6 bases each). CDR1 is MNHNS, CDR2 SASEGT, per germline. The V end was cut by 6 bases, the J end by 6 bases, with 15 bases between. The CDR3 length is 13 residues. CDR3 amino acids: CASSSIGGGEQYF. The CDR3 nucleotides read TGTGCCAGCAGCTCTATAGGAGGGGGCGAGCAGTACTTC.

This clone was found a few times. V gene TRBV6-1 combines with J gene TRBJ2-3; D gene unclear. The CDR3 extends over 13 amino acids. Trimming shortened V by 6 bases and J by 1 base, and 8 bases separated the two germline ends. Germline V lookup: CDR1 MNHNS, CDR2 SASEGT. CDR3 coding DNA: TGTGCCAGCAGAGAGTTACGCACAGATACGCAGTATTTT. Its protein is CASRELRTDTQYF.

There are a few counts of this clone. The chain joins TRBV6-9 to TRBJ2-7; possibly TRBD1 for D (6 bases). CDR1 MNHGY and CDR2 SVAAGI come from the germline V gene. This CDR3 is built from 14 residues. V lost 3 bases and J 5 bases, leaving 14 bases between the germline ends. The CDR3 loop reads CASSYLTTGDEQYF. The CDR3 bases are TGTGCCAGCAGTTACCTGACGACAGGCGACGAGCAGTACTTC.

In this sample, this clone turned up many times. The rearrangement uses TRBV15 and TRBJ2-1; TRBD1 aligns across 7 bases. The germline V gene encodes CDR1 LNHNV and CDR2 YYDKDF (reference sequence). J lost 8 bases, V lost 4 bases, and 17 bases had no gene match. The CDR3 is made up of 17 amino acids. CDR3 sequence reads: CATSIFPDRVVLDEQFF. CDR3 DNA sequence: TGTGCCACCAGCATTTTCCCCGACAGGGTAGTGTTAGATGAGCAGTTCTTC.

This clone was found many times. The chain uses TRBV10-1 and TRBJ2-4; D might be TRBD1 (5 bases). Germline lookup yields CDR1 WNHNN and CDR2 SYGVQD (reference sequence). CDR3 length equals 16 residues. Trimming stripped 3 bases from V and 0 bases from J, with 12 bases between. The CDR3 reads CASSDGQGRAKNIQYF. As DNA, the CDR3 is TGCGCCAGCAGTGATGGGCAGGGCAGAGCCAAAAACATTCAGTACTTC.

This clone was seen many times. The rearrangement joins TRBV14 to TRBJ1-1; a possible D gene is TRBD1 (6 bases). Trimming took 0 bases from V and 7 from J, leaving 18 bases between them. The CDR3 loop spans 16 amino acids. CDR1 SGHDN and CDR2 FVKESK come from the germline V gene. The chain's CDR3 is CASSQDPLKGGDEAFF. The DNA of the CDR3 is TGTGCCAGCAGCCAAGACCCATTGAAGGGGGGGGATGAAGCTTTCTTT.

This chain uses TRBV6-1 with TRBJ2-1; D is unresolved. Germline V gene lookup returns CDR1 MNHNS and CDR2 SASEGT. The CDR3 is 15 amino acids. The V end was cut by 6 bases, the J end by 0 bases, with 12 bases between. CDR3 residues: CASSLQPSSYNEQFF. The CDR3 DNA reads as TGTGCCAGCAGCCTTCAACCCAGCTCCTACAATGAGCAGTTCTTC.

This clone was found many times. The chain recombines TRBV11-2 with TRBJ2-5, with 8 bases aligning to TRBD2. Germline CDR1 is SGHAT and CDR2 is FQNNGV. The CDR3 has 13 amino acids. V shed 4 bases, J shed 4 bases, and the junction held 2 bases outside the gene matches. This CDR3 is CASSSAGAETQYF. The DNA of the CDR3 is TGTGCCAGCAGCTCAGCGGGAGCAGAGACCCAGTACTTC.

In this sample, this clone turned up many times. V gene TRBV30 combines with J gene TRBJ2-3, with 11 bases lining up with TRBD2. Germline V lookup: CDR1 GTSNPN, CDR2 SVGIG (reference sequence). The length of the CDR3 is 15 residues. V shed 0 bases and J 1 base; nucleotides not matched to a gene: 0. The CDR3 here is CAWSVLAGGTDTQYF. The CDR3 DNA is TGTGCCTGGAGTGTACTAGCGGGGGGCACAGATACGCAGTATTTT.

This clone turned up a few times. The V and J genes are TRBV12-3 or TRBV12-4 and TRBJ2-2; D gene unclear. The CDR3 is 11 residues long. Trimming stripped 2 bases from V and 6 bases from J, with 1 base between. CDR3 bases: TGTGCCAGCAGTTTATCCGGGGAGCTGTTTTTT. Amino acid sequence: CASSLSGELFF.

In its sample, this clone was seen many times. The CDR3: CASSLGPQGETQYF. DNA for the CDR3: TGTGCCAGCAGCTTAGGACCACAGGGAGAGACCCAGTACTTC. The rearrangement uses TRBV7-8 and TRBJ2-5, with D perhaps matching TRBD1 (6 bases). The CDR3 has 14 amino acids. Looked up from germline, CDR1 is SGHVS and CDR2 is FQNEAQ. Trimming cost V 1 base and J 4 bases, with 10 bases left between them.

This clone has a count of ten or more. The chain uses TRBV30 and TRBJ1-1, with no clear D. The CDR3 has 13 residues. Trimming took off 2 bases at V and 0 bases at J, with 7 bases between the two ends. Germline assignment: CDR1 GTSNPN and CDR2 SVGIG (reference sequence). CDR3 amino acids: CAWSMEVNTEAFF. In DNA form, the CDR3 reads TGTGCCTGGAGTATGGAGGTGAACACTGAAGCTTTCTTT.

There are many counts of this clone. Since a much larger clone is just one base distant, this may be a read error. The sample carries other DNA sequences with the same CDR3. This chain uses TRBV28 with TRBJ1-3; possible D gene TRBD1, 6 bases. The CDR3 length is 18 residues. Deletions cut 2 bases from V and 6 bases from J, with 23 bases between. Looked up from germline, CDR1 is MDHEN and CDR2 is SYDVKM. The CDR3 protein is CASSLGVGGHFLENTIYF. CDR3 nucleotide sequence: TGTGCCAGCAGTTTAGGGGTTGGGGGACATTTTCTTGAAAACACCATATATTTT.

V gene TRBV6-1 combines with J gene TRBJ2-3; no clear D gene. The CDR3 runs 12 residues. The germline V and J ends were trimmed by 6 bases and 2 bases, with 6 bases remaining between them. Germline V gene data show CDR1 as MNHNS and CDR2 as SASEGT. CDR3 amino acids: CASRGTTDTQYF. In nucleotides, the CDR3 is TGTGCCAGCAGGGGTACCACAGATACGCAGTATTTT.

The chain has TRBV6-1 and TRBJ2-3, with D unresolved. The CDR3 loop spans 14 amino acids. The germline V gene encodes CDR1 MNHNS and CDR2 SASEGT. With 5 bases removed from V and 2 bases from J, the gap between germline ends came to 11 bases. CDR3 nucleotides: TGTGCCAGCAGTTTCTTGACTGACACAGATACGCAGTATTTT. Protein product: CASSFLTDTDTQYF.

This clone is labeled as medium-sized. The rearrangement joins TRBV7-9 to TRBJ1-1; D is undetermined. In germline, CDR1 is SEHNR, CDR2 FQNEAQ (reference sequence). V shed 1 base and J shed 0 bases, with 9 bases lying between them. The CDR3 extends over 15 amino acids. In DNA form, the CDR3 reads TGTGCCAGCAGCTTAGACGGGTCCATGAACACTGAAGCTTTCTTT. It is translated as CASSLDGSMNTEAFF.

This clone was seen repeatedly, ten times or more. This chain links TRBV9 with TRBJ2-1, with TRBD2 matching over 10 bases. Germline assignment: CDR1 SGDLS and CDR2 YYNGEE. This CDR3 has 21 amino acids. V lost 4 bases to trimming and J lost 0 bases; unmatched junction nucleotides: 19. In DNA form, the CDR3 reads TGTGCCAGCAGCCAGCCGGCTAGCGGGAGTACTGCCCTGAGCTCCTACAATGAGCAGTTCTTC. It translates to CASSQPASGSTALSSYNEQFF. Supplemented by reference TRBV9 and TRBJ2-1, the full variable domain reads DSGVTQTPKHLITATGQRVTLRCSPRSGDLSVYWYQQSLDQGLQFLIQYYNGEERAKGNILERFSAQQFPDLHSELNLSSLELGDSALYFCASSQPASGSTALSSYNEQFFGPGTRLTVL.

This chain links TRBV20-1 with TRBJ1-5; perhaps TRBD1 as D (6 bases). CDR3 length: 19 amino acids. V was clipped by 0 bases and J by 7 bases, with 28 bases between them. Germline assignment: CDR1 DFQATT and CDR2 SNEGSKA (reference sequence). DNA for the CDR3: TGCAGTGCTAGAGATCCGACTAGGGGGGGTGGGCAGTCTGGACAGCCCCAGCATTTT. Translating gives CSARDPTRGGGQSGQPQHF.

This clone appeared many times. This chain links TRBV7-2 with TRBJ1-5, with TRBD1 matching 7 bases. This CDR3 is built from 13 residues. The germline gives CDR1 SGHTA, CDR2 FQGNSA. J was trimmed by 6 bases and V by 5 bases; bases with no gene match: 4. The CDR3: CASSPNRGQPQHF. The CDR3 DNA follows: TGTGCCAGCAGCCCAAACAGGGGTCAGCCCCAGCATTTT.

The chain recombines TRBV27 with TRBJ2-7; a weak D match, TRBD2 (6 bases). CDR1 and CDR2 (germline): MNHEY, SMNVEV (reference sequence). The CDR3 runs 16 residues. Trimming cost V 6 bases and J 7 bases, with 25 bases left between them. CDR3 coding DNA: TGTGCCAGCAGCCCGGCTGGGGGGAGGATACTTACAGAGCAGTACTTC. Translated, it gives CASSPAGGRILTEQYF.

This clone was seen repeatedly, ten times or more. CDR3 DNA: TGTGCCAGCAGCTTACCGAACCAAGAGACCCAGTACTTC. Protein product: CASSLPNQETQYF. V and J are TRBV7-9 and TRBJ2-5; the D is unclear. Trimming removed 2 bases from V and 0 bases from J, with 4 bases in between. The CDR3 contains 13 residues. The germline V gene encodes CDR1 SEHNR and CDR2 FQNEAQ (reference sequence).